In its sample, the clone carrying this T cell receptor (beta chain) was seen once. This CDR3 is 15 amino acids long. Using immunoSEQ multiplex PCR, the repertoire was profiled, and TCRdb retains in-frame clones only, with some absent. The sample yields about 170,000 clones, 91% seen once. This entry belongs to a study of control samples from healthy donors and cancer patients. This TCR was recovered from a woman in her thirties in good health. The chain carries TRBV21-1 and TRBJ1-4; the D segment call TRBD1 is taken from the table without a DNA check. TRBV21-1 is assigned pseudogene status. Specimen: blood. CDR3 amino acids: CASSKAGADNEKLFF. The CDR3 nucleotides are TGTGCCAGCAGCAAAGCGGGGGCGGATAATGAAAAACTGTTTTTT.